This T cell receptor beta chain was documented in a study of T cell repertoires in cytomegalovirus infection (dated by TCRdb to the late 2010s). Regarding the research as a whole: Alongside well-studied HLA-B-restricted epitopes, the peptide stimulations were aimed at recently identified HLA-C-restricted CMV epitopes, whose presentation resists viral immunomodulation. The HLA type of each donor mattered for the analysis, because public TCR beta signatures pointed to carriage of CMV infection along with the matching HLA type.

The germline V gene (reference sequence) supplies CDR1 SEHNR and CDR2 FQNEAQ. The CDR3 covers 14 residues, taking in both the cysteine and the phenylalanine. The sequence is cut down to CDR3 DNA, 42 bases in frame from base 1. V drops 7 bases and J drops 4 bases, leaving 17 bases in between. This clonotype has more than one count but fewer than ten. What this receptor recognizes is not known. Base qualities are not recorded, but no much larger clone differs from it by a single base. The sequencing machine was an Illumina HiSeq 1500. TCRdb reprocessing: public reads trimmed at Q25 with fastp, clones called with MiXCR, in-frame beta chains kept. Entries that share a CDR3 protein sequence are merged under the most common genes and DNA. This sample is represented by around 750,000 distinct CDR3 sequences; about 33% of them were singletons. Clones ranked in the top ten supply about an eighth of the sample.

According to the study, the label for this sample's treatment or condition signals: in vitro stimulation with specific CMV peptide epitopes to enrich CMV-specific T cells. Paper-wide results and their limitations: Carriers of CMV infection plus the relevant HLA type were discriminated by the cumulative frequency of public TCR beta family members in the study cohort and in an independent roughly 340-donor cohort. The ex vivo response was dominated by HLA-C-restricted CMV-specific TCR beta clonotypes, and the single most frequent clonotype in two of eight donors was supplied by these HLA-C-restricted clonotypes.

The receptor's source is a human donor in good health (CMV status not recorded). Some clones in this sample may be carry-over from other donors' samples. The chain is encoded by TRBV7-9 joined to TRBJ2-7, with TRBD1 tentatively as D gene (7 bases match). The sequencing here drew on cultured CD8+ T cells from PBMCs, taken from culture after CMV antigen stimulation. The DNA sequence is given as TGTGCCAGCACTAACACAGGGGCGGGGTACGAGCAGTACTTC. It encodes CASTNTGAGYEQYF.